This T cell receptor (beta chain) emerged from a study of CD8 T cells in Susac syndrome. Germline CDR1 PRHDT, CDR2 FYEKMQ (reference sequence). The CDR3 contains 12 residues. Study-level results: Clonal CD8+ expansion in Susac was highest in TEMRA cells and active patients.

The sample holds a few counts of this clonotype. Its antigen is unknown. One end of the junction varies from germline; a read error may be responsible. Random hexamers were used to reverse transcribe about 0.45 to 1 ug of RNA. MiXCR was run by TCRdb on the immunoSEQ multiplex PCR reads, yielding one entry per CDR3 protein. The sample consists of around 170,000 distinct CDR3 sequences, about 95% of them appearing once. Fulfillment of recently defined diagnostic criteria for definite or probable disease was shown by the patients with Susac syndrome. Sequencing used CD8+ T cells from PBMCs. This clonotype originated in a human donor with Susac syndrome. The rearrangement joins TRBV13 to TRBJ2-5; no firm D call. The CDR3 DNA is TGTGCCAGCAGTTTAGATCAAGAGACCCAGTACTTC. Residues: CASSLDQETQYF.